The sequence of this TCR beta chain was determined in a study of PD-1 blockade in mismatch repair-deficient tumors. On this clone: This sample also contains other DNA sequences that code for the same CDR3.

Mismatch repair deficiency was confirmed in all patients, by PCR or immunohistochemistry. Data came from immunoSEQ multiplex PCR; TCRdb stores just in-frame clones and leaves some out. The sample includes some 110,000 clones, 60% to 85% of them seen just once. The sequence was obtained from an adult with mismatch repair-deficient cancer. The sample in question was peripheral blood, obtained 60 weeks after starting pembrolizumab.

The CDR3 DNA is TGTGCCAGCAGCTCCAGGGAAAAACTGTTTTTT. Translated, it gives CASSSREKLFF. The chain couples TRBV11-3 to TRBJ1-4; D ambiguous. This CDR3 has 11 amino acids. Germline lookup yields CDR1 SGHNT and CDR2 YENEEA. V lost 4 bases and J lost 8, with 5 bases in between.